This T cell receptor beta chain derives from a study of T cell repertoires in cytomegalovirus infection. Study-level results: Pooled public TCR beta family frequency picked out CMV carriers with the relevant HLA. The ex vivo response was dominated by HLA-C-restricted CMV-specific TCR beta clonotypes.

On this clonotype itself: No antigen is known for it.

The CDR3 spans 14 residues. Unmatched junction bases numbered 12, after V lost 6 bases and J lost 8 bases. Germline V CDR1 and CDR2: MDHEN, SYDVKM. TCRdb redid the calling of the reads with MiXCR, one entry per CDR3 protein. The table shows about 260,000 distinct CDR3 sequences, with roughly an eighth occurring only once. Sequenced: PBMCs. The chain couples TRBV28 to TRBJ1-2, with 7 bases lining up with TRBD1. The TCR was taken from a human donor in good health (CMV status not recorded). Some clones in this sample may be carry-over from other donors' samples. CDR3 residues: CASSLSGDRSGYTF. DNA of the CDR3: TGTGCCAGCAGCTTGTCGGGGGACAGATCGGGCTACACCTTC.